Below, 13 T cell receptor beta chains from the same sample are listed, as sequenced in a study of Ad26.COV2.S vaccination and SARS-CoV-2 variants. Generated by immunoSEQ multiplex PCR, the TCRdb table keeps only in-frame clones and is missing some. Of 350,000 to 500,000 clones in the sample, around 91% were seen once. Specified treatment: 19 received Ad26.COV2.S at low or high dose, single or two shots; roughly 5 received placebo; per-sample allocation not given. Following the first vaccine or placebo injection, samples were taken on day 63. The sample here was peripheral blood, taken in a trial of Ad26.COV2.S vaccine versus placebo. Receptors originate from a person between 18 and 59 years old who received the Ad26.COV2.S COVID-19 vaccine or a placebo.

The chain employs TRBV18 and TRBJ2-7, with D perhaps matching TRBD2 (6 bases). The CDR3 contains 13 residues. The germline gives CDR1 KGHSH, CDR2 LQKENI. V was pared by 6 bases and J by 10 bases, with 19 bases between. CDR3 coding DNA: TGTGCCAGCTCCCAGCAGGAGGGCTCCAGACAGTACTTC. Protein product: CASSQQEGSRQYF.

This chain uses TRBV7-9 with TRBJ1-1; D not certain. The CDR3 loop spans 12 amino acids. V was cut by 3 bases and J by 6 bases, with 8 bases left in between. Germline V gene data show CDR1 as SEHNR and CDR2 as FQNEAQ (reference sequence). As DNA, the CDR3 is TGTGCCAGCAGCTTTAGACGGCCTGAAGCTTTCTTT. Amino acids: CASSFRRPEAFF.

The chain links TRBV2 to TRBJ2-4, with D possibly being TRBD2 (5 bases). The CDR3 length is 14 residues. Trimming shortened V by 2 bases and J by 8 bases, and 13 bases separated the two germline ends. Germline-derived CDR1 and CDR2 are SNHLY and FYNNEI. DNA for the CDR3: TGTGCCAGCAGTGAACTAAGCGGTCTGGACATTCAGTACTTC. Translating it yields CASSELSGLDIQYF.

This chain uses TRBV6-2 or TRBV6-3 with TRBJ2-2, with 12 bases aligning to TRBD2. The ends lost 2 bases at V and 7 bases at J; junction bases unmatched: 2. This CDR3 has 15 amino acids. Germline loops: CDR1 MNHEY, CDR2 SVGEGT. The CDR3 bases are TGTGCCAGCAGTTACGGGGGACTAGCGGGCGGGGAGCTGTTTTTT. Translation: CASSYGGLAGGELFF.

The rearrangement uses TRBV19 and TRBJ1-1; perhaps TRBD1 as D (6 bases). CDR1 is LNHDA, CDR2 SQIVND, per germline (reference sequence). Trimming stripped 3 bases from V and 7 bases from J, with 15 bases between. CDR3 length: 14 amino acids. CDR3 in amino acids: CASSMATGNFEAFF. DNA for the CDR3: TGTGCCAGTAGTATGGCTACAGGGAATTTTGAAGCTTTCTTT.

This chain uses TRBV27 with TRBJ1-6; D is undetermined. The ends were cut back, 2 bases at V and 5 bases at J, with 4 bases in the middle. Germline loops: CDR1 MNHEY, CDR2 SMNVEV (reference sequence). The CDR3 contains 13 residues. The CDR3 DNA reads TGTGCCAGCAGTTTAATTGATAATTCACCCCTCCACTTT. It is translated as CASSLIDNSPLHF.

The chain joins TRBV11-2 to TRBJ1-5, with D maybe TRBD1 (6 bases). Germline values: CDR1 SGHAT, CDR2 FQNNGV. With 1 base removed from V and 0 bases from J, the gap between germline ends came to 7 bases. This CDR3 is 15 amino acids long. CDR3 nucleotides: TGTGCCAGCAGCTTAGGGGGGCGTAGCAATCAGCCCCAGCATTTT. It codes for CASSLGGRSNQPQHF.

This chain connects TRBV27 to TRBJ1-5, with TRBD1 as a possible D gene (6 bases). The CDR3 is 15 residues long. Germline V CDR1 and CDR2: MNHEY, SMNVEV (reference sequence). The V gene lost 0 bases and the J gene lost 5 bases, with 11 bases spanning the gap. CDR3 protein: CASSLSNQGHQPQHF. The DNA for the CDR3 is TGTGCCAGCAGTTTATCGAACCAGGGGCATCAGCCCCAGCATTTT.

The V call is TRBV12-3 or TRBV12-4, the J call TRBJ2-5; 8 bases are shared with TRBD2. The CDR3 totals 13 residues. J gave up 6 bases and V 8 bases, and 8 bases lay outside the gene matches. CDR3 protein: CASSGGGGKTQYF. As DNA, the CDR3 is TGTGCCAGCTCGGGGGGGGGCGGAAAGACCCAGTACTTC.

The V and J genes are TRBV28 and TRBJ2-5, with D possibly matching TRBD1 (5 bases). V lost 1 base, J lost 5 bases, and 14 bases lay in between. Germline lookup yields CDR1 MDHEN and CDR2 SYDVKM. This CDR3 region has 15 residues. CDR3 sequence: CASSLLPRGGETQYF. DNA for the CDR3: TGTGCCAGCAGTTTATTGCCTAGGGGTGGGGAGACCCAGTACTTC.

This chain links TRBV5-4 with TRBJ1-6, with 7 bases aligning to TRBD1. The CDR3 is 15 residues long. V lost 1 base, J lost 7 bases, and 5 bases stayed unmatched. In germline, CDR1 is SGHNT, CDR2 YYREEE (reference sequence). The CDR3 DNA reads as TGTGCCAGCAGCTTGACAGGGGACACCAATTCACCCCTCCACTTT. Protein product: CASSLTGDTNSPLHF.

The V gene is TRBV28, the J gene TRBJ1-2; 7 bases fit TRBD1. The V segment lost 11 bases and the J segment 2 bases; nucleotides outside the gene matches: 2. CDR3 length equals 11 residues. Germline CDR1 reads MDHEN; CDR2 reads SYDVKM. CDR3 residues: CAAQGNYGYTF. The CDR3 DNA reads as TGTGCCGCACAGGGGAACTATGGCTACACCTTC.

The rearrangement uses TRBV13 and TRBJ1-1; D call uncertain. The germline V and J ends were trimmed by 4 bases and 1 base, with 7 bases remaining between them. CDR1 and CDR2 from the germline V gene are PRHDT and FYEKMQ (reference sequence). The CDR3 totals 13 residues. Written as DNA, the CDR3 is TGTGCCAGCAGCTCGCCAGCGAACACTGAAGCTTTCTTT. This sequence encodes CASSSPANTEAFF.